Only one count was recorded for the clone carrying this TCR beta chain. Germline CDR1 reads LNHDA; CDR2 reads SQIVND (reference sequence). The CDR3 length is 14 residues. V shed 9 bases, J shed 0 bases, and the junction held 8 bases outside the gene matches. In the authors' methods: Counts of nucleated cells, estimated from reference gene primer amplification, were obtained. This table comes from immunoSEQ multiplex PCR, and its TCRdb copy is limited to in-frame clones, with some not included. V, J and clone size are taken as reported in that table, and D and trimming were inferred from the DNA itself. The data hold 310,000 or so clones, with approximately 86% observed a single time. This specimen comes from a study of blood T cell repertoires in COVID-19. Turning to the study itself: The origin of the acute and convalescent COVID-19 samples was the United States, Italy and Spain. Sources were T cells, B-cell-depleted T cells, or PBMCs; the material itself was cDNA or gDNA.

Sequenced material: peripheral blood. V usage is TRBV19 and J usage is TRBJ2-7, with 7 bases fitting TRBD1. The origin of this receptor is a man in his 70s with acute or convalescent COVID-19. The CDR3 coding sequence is TGTGCCAGACGGAACCGGGACAGCTCCTACGAGCAGTACTTC. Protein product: CARRNRDSSYEQYF.